This record looks at one T cell receptor beta chain sequence and its context. CDR1 and CDR2 (germline): SGHRS, YFSETQ. Trimming cost V 3 bases and J 9 bases; bases outside gene matches: 7. The CDR3 is 15 amino acids. This specimen comes from a study of blood T cell repertoires in COVID-19. How the authors handled the data: Amplifying reference gene primers gave estimates of nucleated cell counts. Some clones are missing from TCRdb's copy, which holds only in-frame ones; the method was immunoSEQ multiplex PCR. The V and J calls and clone size come from that table; D and trimming were worked out from the DNA. The sample contains about 300,000 clones, 87% of which appear only once. Across roughly 25 US areas, participants ranged in age from 18 to 89 years. Cohorts were assigned according to the clinical history that participants reported.

The material sequenced was PBMCs or T cells enriched from blood (not recorded which). The sequence came from a young woman who had recovered from COVID-19. The chain employs TRBV5-1 and TRBJ1-6, with 9 bases fitting TRBD1. In DNA, the CDR3 is TGCGCCAGCAGCTCTGGGACAGGGACCGCTTCACCCCTCCACTTT. Translating gives CASSSGTGTASPLHF.